The 14 T cell receptor beta chains below were found in one sample sequenced in a study of T-cell reconstitution after alpha-beta-depleted transplantation in children. During its preparation, the TCRbeta library received unique molecular identifiers. TCRdb ran MiXCR on the PCR reads and lists one entry per CDR3 protein. The table records about 1,000,000 distinct CDR3 sequences, roughly 29% of them present only once. The sample in question was PBMCs, mostly from graft donor cells, obtained 360 days after TCRalphabeta/CD19-depleted stem cell transplant. The receptors here all came from a boy under two years old who had a stem cell transplant for SCID, so the T cells may come from the graft donor.

This clonotype was counted a few times. The chain uses TRBV12-3 or TRBV12-4 and TRBJ2-7, with a tentative D call TRBD1 (5 bases). CDR3 length: 14 residues. Trimming left V 3 bases short and J 6 bases short, with 15 bases between. CDR3 protein: CASSFRRTGPEQYF. The CDR3 DNA is TGTGCCAGCAGTTTCCGCAGAACAGGTCCCGAGCAGTACTTC.

The J gene is TRBJ2-1, the V gene TRBV12-3 or TRBV12-4; D is uncertain. V lost 7 bases to trimming and J lost 2 bases, with 3 bases between them. The CDR3 extends over 11 amino acids. This CDR3 is CASIAYNEQFF. The CDR3 nucleotides are TGTGCCAGCATTGCCTACAATGAGCAGTTCTTC.

The DNA for the CDR3 is TGTGCCACCTGGACAGATAACACCGGGGAGCTGTTTTTT. Its translation: CATWTDNTGELFF. V and J are TRBV15 and TRBJ2-2; weak D call: TRBD1 (6 bases). This CDR3 comprises 13 residues. The germline gives CDR1 LNHNV, CDR2 YYDKDF (reference sequence). Trimming cost V 8 bases and J 2 bases, with 9 bases left between them.

This clonotype has a handful of counts. The chain recombines TRBV5-1 with TRBJ1-1; D gene unclear. From germline, CDR1 is SGHRS and CDR2 YFSETQ. V gave up 0 bases and J gave up 6 bases, with 15 bases separating them. The CDR3 loop spans 15 amino acids. CDR3 region: CASSLDDAGLPEAFF. The CDR3 bases are TGCGCCAGCAGCTTGGACGACGCCGGTCTCCCTGAAGCTTTCTTT.

Only a few counts were recorded for this clonotype. V is TRBV20-1 and J is TRBJ2-1; unclear D gene. The V end lost 3 bases, the J end lost 6 bases, and 12 bases lay between the germline ends. The germline V gene encodes CDR1 DFQATT and CDR2 SNEGSKA (reference sequence). The CDR3 is made up of 13 amino acids. DNA for the CDR3: TGCAGTGCTAGGCAGAGTTTCCCCAATGAGCAGTTCTTC. Its protein is CSARQSFPNEQFF.

The rearrangement uses TRBV28 and TRBJ2-1; tentatively, D is TRBD1 (6 bases). The CDR3 contains 14 residues. Trimming pared 2 bases from V and 4 bases from J, leaving 9 bases between. CDR1 and CDR2 (germline): MDHEN, SYDVKM. The DNA of the CDR3 is TGTGCCAGCAGTTTAGACAGGAGATACAATGAGCAGTTCTTC. Its protein is CASSLDRRYNEQFF.

The chain uses TRBV12-3 or TRBV12-4 and TRBJ1-1; D gene unclear. V was cut by 3 bases and J by 5 bases, with 19 bases left in between. CDR3 length equals 16 residues. The CDR3 bases are TGTGCCAGCAGTTTTTACCTCGGGGAGTCGAGGACTGAAGCTTTCTTT. This sequence encodes CASSFYLGESRTEAFF.

This clonotype was counted a few times. The chain couples TRBV29-1 to TRBJ2-2, with D perhaps being TRBD1 or TRBD2 (6 bases each). There are 15 residues in the CDR3. V was shortened by 4 bases and J by 0 bases, with 12 bases between the two germline ends. Looked up from germline, CDR1 is SQVTM and CDR2 is ANQGSEA. The CDR3 region is CSVVRGTTNTGELFF. CDR3 coding DNA: TGCAGCGTTGTTCGGGGGACAACGAACACCGGGGAGCTGTTTTTT.

The gene calls are TRBV12-3 or TRBV12-4 and TRBJ2-3, with TRBD2 matching over 14 bases. CDR3 length: 18 residues. The trim removed 5 bases at V and 1 base at J, leaving 8 bases unmatched. Here the CDR3 reads CASSTRGLAGAGTDTQYF. In DNA, the CDR3 is TGTGCCAGCAGTACCCGGGGACTAGCGGGGGCGGGCACAGATACGCAGTATTTT.

This clonotype was detected only a few times. The V and J genes are TRBV10-3 and TRBJ1-5; D is uncertain. This CDR3 is 15 amino acids long. CDR1 and CDR2 (germline): ENHRY, SYGVKD. V lost 2 bases and J 3 bases, leaving 11 bases between the germline ends. CDR3 protein: CAISEPGIPNQPQHF. The CDR3 region has the DNA TGTGCCATCAGTGAGCCGGGGATTCCCAATCAGCCCCAGCATTTT.

V and J are TRBV2 and TRBJ2-1, with D perhaps TRBD1 (5 bases). Trimming removed 11 bases from V and 7 bases from J, with 15 bases in between. Germline assignment: CDR1 SNHLY and CDR2 FYNNEI. The CDR3 loop spans 12 amino acids. In DNA form, the CDR3 reads TGTGCCGGACGGCAGGGTAAGAATGAGCAGTTCTTC. It translates to CAGRQGKNEQFF. The variable domain in full, completed from reference TRBV2 and TRBJ2-1, reads EPEVTQTPSHQVTQMGQEVILRCVPISNHLYFYWYRQILGQKVEFLVSFYNNEISEKSEIFDDQFSVERPDGSNFTLKIRSTKLEDSAMYFCAGRQGKNEQFFGPGTRLTVL.

J is TRBJ2-3 and V is TRBV5-1; 9 nucleotides line up with TRBD2. CDR3 length: 17 amino acids. V was clipped by 2 bases and J by 2 bases; unmatched bases: 9. In germline, CDR1 is SGHRS, CDR2 YFSETQ. Here the CDR3 reads CASSLAGGFPITDTQYF. The CDR3, as DNA: TGCGCCAGCAGCTTAGCGGGGGGATTCCCCATCACAGATACGCAGTATTTT.

A note on this clonotype: Being one base from a much bigger clone, this may be a read error. The chain joins TRBV7-2 to TRBJ2-1; 11 bases agree with TRBD1. This CDR3 is built from 15 residues. CDR1 is SGHTA, CDR2 FQGNSA, per germline. The V segment lost 7 bases and the J segment 12 bases; nucleotides outside the gene matches: 14. The CDR3 nucleotides are TGTGCCAGCATCCTCCCGGGACAGGGGGTCCATGTGCAGTTCTTC. Amino acids: CASILPGQGVHVQFF.

The V gene is TRBV20-1, the J gene TRBJ2-3, with TRBD1 matching over 9 bases. Germline V gene data show CDR1 as DFQATT and CDR2 as SNEGSKA (reference sequence). The length of the CDR3 is 12 residues. V shed 5 bases and J 14 bases; nucleotides not matched to a gene: 11. CDR3 residues: CSASGTGLLMYF. In nucleotides, the CDR3 is TGCAGTGCTTCCGGGACAGGGCTTTTAATGTATTTT.